Listed here are 17 T cell receptor beta chains from one sample, sequenced in a study of response to subunit inactivated influenza vaccine. Each CDR3 protein gets one entry after TCRdb re-called the RT-PCR reads with MiXCR. There are about 610,000 distinct CDR3 sequences in the sample; 12% to 15% occur only once, and roughly 11% lies in the top ten. Sequenced material: PBMCs from blood, taken 11 to 12 days after vaccination. These receptors originate from a man aged 50 or older who received an inactivated influenza vaccine.

This clonotype was seen a few times. J is TRBJ1-3 and V is TRBV20-1; tentatively, D is TRBD1 (6 bases). Germline loops: CDR1 DFQATT, CDR2 SNEGSKA (reference sequence). The CDR3 consists of 16 residues. Between the trimmed V and J ends, which lost 6 bases and 3 bases, there was a span of 21 bases. The CDR3 DNA sequence: TGCAGTGCAGTTTTCGCCGGGGGGCGAAGTGGAAACACCATATATTTT. It yields the protein CSAVFAGGRSGNTIYF.

This clonotype was counted a few times. The CDR3 coding sequence is TGCAGCGTTGGTGGCAGACTCTTTCAAGAGACCCAGTACTTC. Protein: CSVGGRLFQETQYF. This sequence joins TRBV29-1 and TRBJ2-5; D gene uncertain. The germline V and J ends were trimmed by 4 bases and 2 bases, with 14 bases remaining between them. Germline V gene sequence: CDR1 SQVTM, CDR2 ANQGSEA. The CDR3 spans 14 residues.

V and J are TRBV5-1 and TRBJ2-2; TRBD1 matches 11 bases. Unmatched junction bases numbered 5, after V lost 0 bases and J lost 7 bases. In germline, CDR1 is SGHRS, CDR2 YFSETQ. The CDR3 runs to 16 residues. The CDR3 DNA is TGCGCCAGCAGCTTGGGGACAGGGGGCGCCGGCGGGGAGCTGTTTTTT. Translation: CASSLGTGGAGGELFF. Looking up the rest from reference TRBV5-1 and TRBJ2-2 gives the full variable domain: KAGVTQTPRYLIKTRGQQVTLSCSPISGHRSVSWYQQTPGQGLQFLFEYFSETQRNKGNFPGRFSGRQFSNSRSEMNVSTLELGDSALYLCASSLGTGGAGGELFFGEGSRLTVL.

The chain employs TRBV7-8 and TRBJ2-7; 9 bases map to TRBD2. The CDR3 contains 15 residues. Unmatched junction bases numbered 10, after V lost 1 base and J lost 9 bases. Germline loops: CDR1 SGHVS, CDR2 FQNEAQ. CDR3 in DNA: TGTGCCAGCAGCTTAGGACTAGCGGTGGGCTGGGGGCAGTACTTC. This sequence encodes CASSLGLAVGWGQYF.

This clonotype was found many times. The chain joins TRBV5-5 to TRBJ1-5; perhaps TRBD1 as D (5 bases). The V end was cut by 0 bases, the J end by 2 bases, with 9 bases between. The CDR3 covers 15 residues. Germline CDR1 and CDR2: SGHKS and YYEKEE (reference sequence). CDR3: CASSLVQGRNQPQHF. CDR3 in DNA: TGTGCCAGCAGCTTGGTCCAGGGACGCAATCAGCCCCAGCATTTT.

This chain uses TRBV25-1 with TRBJ2-7, with no clear D. Per the germline V gene, CDR1 is MGHDK and CDR2 is SYGVNS. This CDR3 has 13 amino acids. V lost 6 bases and J 0 bases, leaving 9 bases between the germline ends. The CDR3 nucleotides read TGTGCCAGCAGACCTAAGGGCTCCTACGAGCAGTACTTC. The encoded protein is CASRPKGSYEQYF.

This sequence joins TRBV14 and TRBJ2-1; a possible D gene is TRBD2 (6 bases). V lost 0 bases to trimming and J lost 15 bases, with 21 bases between them. The germline V gene encodes CDR1 SGHDN and CDR2 FVKESK. CDR3 length: 15 residues. The CDR3 loop reads CASSQDYRPGGRAFF. For the CDR3, the DNA is TGTGCCAGCAGCCAAGATTATAGGCCCGGGGGAAGGGCGTTCTTC.

The rearrangement joins TRBV7-2 to TRBJ2-7; D is unresolved. CDR3 length equals 14 residues. Germline V gene lookup returns CDR1 SGHTA and CDR2 FQGNSA. Trimming shortened V by 2 bases and J by 2 bases, and 10 bases separated the two germline ends. The CDR3 here is CASSLLPGTYEQYF. For the CDR3, the DNA is TGTGCCAGCAGCTTATTACCGGGTACCTACGAGCAGTACTTC.

The rearrangement joins TRBV27 to TRBJ2-7; D is possibly TRBD1 (8 bases). This CDR3 comprises 13 residues. Trimming took off 6 bases at V and 7 bases at J, with 16 bases between the two ends. CDR1 and CDR2 (germline): MNHEY, SMNVEV (reference sequence). In DNA, the CDR3 is TGTGCCAGCAGAGATACAGGGGGGGGTGAGCAGTACTTC. It is translated as CASRDTGGGEQYF.

V gene TRBV7-3 combines with J gene TRBJ2-1, with 8 bases lining up with TRBD2. The ends lost 2 bases at V and 5 bases at J; junction bases unmatched: 2. Germline values: CDR1 SGHTA, CDR2 FQGTGA. The length of the CDR3 is 14 residues. CDR3 in amino acids: CASSLYGRDNEQFF. CDR3 nucleotides: TGTGCCAGCAGCTTATACGGGAGGGACAATGAGCAGTTCTTC.

This clonotype has only a few counts. The chain is built from TRBV28 and TRBJ2-7; 10 nucleotides match TRBD1. CDR1 is MDHEN, CDR2 SYDVKM, per germline. This CDR3 has 16 amino acids. Trimming took 5 bases from V and 3 from J; bases not matched to a gene: 10. Written as DNA, the CDR3 is TGTGCCAGCAGTACCCGGACAGGGGGAGCTTTCTACGAGCAGTACTTC. Protein: CASSTRTGGAFYEQYF.

The V and J genes are TRBV20-1 and TRBJ2-2; possibly TRBD1 for D (5 bases). Germline V CDR1 and CDR2: DFQATT, SNEGSKA (reference sequence). This CDR3 has 14 amino acids. V was shortened by 3 bases and J by 8 bases, with 16 bases between the two germline ends. CDR3 residues: CSASPPGNAGELFF. The CDR3, as DNA: TGCAGTGCTAGTCCCCCAGGGAACGCGGGGGAGCTGTTTTTT.

In this sample, this clonotype turned up a few times. The CDR3 reads CASSDHGFSYNEQFF. The DNA for the CDR3 is TGCGCCAGCAGTGATCATGGGTTTTCCTACAATGAGCAGTTCTTC. This rearrangement joins TRBV10-1 to TRBJ2-1, with D unclear. The V gene lost 3 bases and the J gene lost 1 base, with 10 bases spanning the gap. The CDR3 sequence is 15 residues long. Looked up from germline, CDR1 is WNHNN and CDR2 is SYGVQD (reference sequence).

This clonotype was detected many times. V usage is TRBV5-6 and J usage is TRBJ2-7, with unresolved D. V lost 2 bases and J 3 bases, leaving 9 bases between the germline ends. The CDR3 runs 13 residues. Per germline, CDR1 SGHDT and CDR2 YYEEEE. DNA of the CDR3: TGTGCCAGCAGCTTAGGGCAGCACTACGAGCAGTACTTC. It translates to CASSLGQHYEQYF.

In this sample, this clonotype turned up a few times. V and J are TRBV6-6 and TRBJ1-4; a possible D gene is TRBD1 (6 bases). Trimming took off 2 bases at V and 4 bases at J, with 8 bases between the two ends. Germline V gene sequence: CDR1 MNHNY, CDR2 SVGAGI (reference sequence). The length of the CDR3 is 14 residues. In nucleotides, the CDR3 is TGTGCCAGCAGTTACGGACAGATTAATGAAAAACTGTTTTTT. Translating it yields CASSYGQINEKLFF.

The table lists this clonotype with a few counts. The V gene is TRBV20-1, the J gene TRBJ2-1; D call uncertain. V was cut by 0 bases and J by 4 bases, with 10 bases left in between. This CDR3 contains 14 residues. Looked up from germline, CDR1 is DFQATT and CDR2 is SNEGSKA (reference sequence). Here the CDR3 DNA reads TGCAGTGCTAGAGAAGCCCCCGGGTACAATGAGCAGTTCTTC. It yields the protein CSAREAPGYNEQFF.

V gene TRBV6-4 combines with J gene TRBJ2-1; 12 bases agree with TRBD2. The V gene's germline CDR1 is MRHNA and CDR2 SNTAGT. This CDR3 has 23 residues. V trimming: 6 bases; J trimming: 1 base; junction bases outside the gene matches: 25. CDR3 region: CASRPARDRLAGVRYGSYNEQFF. The CDR3 nucleotides read TGTGCCAGCAGACCAGCTCGGGATCGACTAGCGGGAGTCCGATATGGGTCCTACAATGAGCAGTTCTTC.